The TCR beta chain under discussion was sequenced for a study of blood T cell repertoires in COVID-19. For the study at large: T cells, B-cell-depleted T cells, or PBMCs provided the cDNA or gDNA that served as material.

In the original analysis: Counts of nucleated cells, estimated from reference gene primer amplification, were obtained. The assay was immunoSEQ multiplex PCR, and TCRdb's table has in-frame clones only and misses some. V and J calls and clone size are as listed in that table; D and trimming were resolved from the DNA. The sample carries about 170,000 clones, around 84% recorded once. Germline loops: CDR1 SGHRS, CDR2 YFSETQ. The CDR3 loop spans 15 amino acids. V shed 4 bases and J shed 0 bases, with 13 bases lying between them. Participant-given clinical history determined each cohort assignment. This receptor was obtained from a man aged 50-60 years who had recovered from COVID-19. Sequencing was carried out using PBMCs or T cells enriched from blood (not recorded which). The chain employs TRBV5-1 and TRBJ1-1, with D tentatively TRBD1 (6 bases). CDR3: CASSIQQGVNTEAFF. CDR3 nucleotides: TGCGCCAGCAGCATCCAACAGGGTGTGAACACTGAAGCTTTCTTT.